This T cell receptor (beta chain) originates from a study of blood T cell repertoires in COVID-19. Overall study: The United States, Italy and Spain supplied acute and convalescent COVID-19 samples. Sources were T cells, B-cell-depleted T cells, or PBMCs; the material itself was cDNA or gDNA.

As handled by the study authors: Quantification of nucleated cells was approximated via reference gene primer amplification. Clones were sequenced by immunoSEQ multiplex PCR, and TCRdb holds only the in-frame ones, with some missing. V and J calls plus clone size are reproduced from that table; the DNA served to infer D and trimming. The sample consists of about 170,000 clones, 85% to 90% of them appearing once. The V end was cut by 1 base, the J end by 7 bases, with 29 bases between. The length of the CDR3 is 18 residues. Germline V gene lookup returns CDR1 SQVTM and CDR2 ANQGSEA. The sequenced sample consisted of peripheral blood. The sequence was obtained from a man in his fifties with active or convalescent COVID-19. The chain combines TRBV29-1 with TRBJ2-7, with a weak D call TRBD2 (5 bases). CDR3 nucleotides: TGCAGCGTTGAAGTTCCCCCCGTTGGGCGGGTGGGGTTGAGGGAGCAGTACTTC. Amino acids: CSVEVPPVGRVGLREQYF.